Following are 6 T cell receptor beta chains from one sample sequenced in a study of T cell clusters in autoimmune cytopenias. One tube held mixed TRB-A and TRB-B primer pools for touch-down PCR. With the multiplex PCR reads reprocessed, TCRdb shows one record per CDR3 protein and no DNA. The ten top clones account for about a sixth, within a sample of 4,500 to 6,000 distinct CDR3 sequences. TRB amplification used roughly 250 ng of peripheral blood genomic DNA. Source material: peripheral blood. Every receptor here comes from a human donor with an autoimmune cytopenia or autoimmune hepatitis (not recorded which).

The rearrangement joins TRBV10-3 to TRBJ2-3; checking the TCRdb D call of TRBD1 is not possible without DNA. The CDR3 is 14 amino acids. The germline V gene has CDR1 ENHRY and CDR2 SYGVKD. The CDR3 here is CASTKGQGTDTQYF.

This chain joins TRBV12-3 or TRBV12-4 and TRBJ2-3. The CDR3 runs 16 residues. The CDR3 region is CASRIAGVSIPDTQYF.

V is TRBV20-1 and J is TRBJ1-4; lacking DNA, the TRBD1 call made by TCRdb goes unchecked. CDR3 length: 14 amino acids. From germline, CDR1 is DFQATT and CDR2 SNEGSKA (reference sequence). CDR3 in amino acids: CSARRVGTNEKLFF.

This chain links TRBV19 with TRBJ1-5. Germline V gives CDR1 LNHDA, CDR2 SQIVND (reference sequence). The length of the CDR3 is 14 residues. The CDR3 reads CASRPTDSNQPQHF.

This clonotype is called medium-sized based on its frequency. This chain connects TRBV6-5 to TRBJ1-4. The CDR3 has 13 residues. CDR1 MNHEY and CDR2 SVGAGI come from the germline V gene. The CDR3 protein is CASSRGTWEKLFF.

The gene calls are TRBV7-9 and TRBJ1-2; TCRdb designates TRBD1, a call that cannot be tested without DNA. CDR1 is SEHNR, CDR2 FQNEAQ, per germline (reference sequence). The CDR3 has 13 amino acids. This CDR3 reads CASSSGTGEGYTF.